This is a list of T cell receptor beta chains from one sample in a study of blood T cell repertoires in COVID-19. This table comes from immunoSEQ multiplex PCR, and its TCRdb copy is limited to in-frame clones, with some not included. This sample carries about 250,000 clones, roughly 88% of them seen once, and the ten largest clones take 25% to 35%. Sequencing was carried out using peripheral blood. The origin of the receptors is a man aged 40-49 years with acute or convalescent COVID-19. The CDR3 runs from the conserved cysteine through the conserved F or W. D genes are given only for firm matches. Size values are once, few and many counts, or a class for expanded clones, and some rows have none.

clone_size,d_call,v_call,j_call,cdr3_nt,cdr3_aa
-,-,TRBV6-2/TRBV6-3,TRBJ1-2,TGTGCCAGCAGTTACCTGTTCAGGGCGATCGGCTATGGCTACACCTTC,CASSYLFRAIGYGYTF
-,-,TRBV4-3,TRBJ2-2,TGCGCCAGCAGCCAAGTGCGAGCGACCGGGGAGCTGTTTTTT,CASSQVRATGELFF
many,-,TRBV6-1,TRBJ1-1,TGTGCCAGCAGTGACGGAAGGGGCACTGAAGCTTTCTTT,CASSDGRGTEAFF
-,-,TRBV3-1/TRBV3-2,TRBJ2-5,TGTGCCAGCAGCCAAACCCCCGCCGGGAAGGAGATCCAGTACTTC,CASSQTPAGKEIQYF
-,TRBD1,TRBV5-8,TRBJ1-4,TGTGCCAGCAGCTTGGAAGGGACAGGGACTGAAAAACTGTTTTTT,CASSLEGTGTEKLFF
-,-,TRBV5-5,TRBJ2-7,TGTGCCAGCAGCTTGCTCGGGGGTAGCCGGGACTACGAGCAGTACTTC,CASSLLGGSRDYEQYF
-,TRBD2,TRBV5-1,TRBJ2-3,TGCGCCAGCAGCTTGAGGACTAGCAGTGGGCCAGATACGCAGTATTTT,CASSLRTSSGPDTQYF
-,-,TRBV19,TRBJ1-5,TGTGCCCACTGGGGACTGATTAAGAATCAGCCCCAGCATTTT,CAHWGLIKNQPQHF
-,-,TRBV11-2,TRBJ1-1,TGTGCCACCGAACGGTCGGGGTGGGTTGCGTTTGAGGACACTGAAGCTTTCTTT,CATERSGWVAFEDTEAFF
-,-,TRBV7-9,TRBJ2-2,TGTGCCAGCAGCTTAGAAGCCCCGGCCGGGGAGCTGTTTTTT,CASSLEAPAGELFF
-,-,TRBV27,TRBJ1-6,TGTGCCAGCAGTTGGGGGACTTCAACACCCCTCCACTTT,CASSWGTSTPLHF
-,-,TRBV6-2/TRBV6-3,TRBJ2-7,TGTGCCAGCAGTTACTCAACAGGGCCCGAGCAGTACTTC,CASSYSTGPEQYF
-,-,TRBV10-3,TRBJ2-7,TGTGCCATCAGTGGCTCACCAGGCGAGCAGTACTTC,CAISGSPGEQYF
-,TRBD2,TRBV5-4,TRBJ2-1,TGTGCCAGCAGCTTGGGGGGAGGGCCCCCCCCAAATGAGCAGTTCTTC,CASSLGGGPPPNEQFF
-,-,TRBV29-1,TRBJ1-5,TGCAGCGTTGTTCTATCGGGTTATAGCAATCAGCCCCAGCATTTT,CSVVLSGYSNQPQHF
-,TRBD1,TRBV28,TRBJ1-6,TGTGCCAGCAGGACAGGGTATAATTCACCCCTCCACTTT,CASRTGYNSPLHF
-,-,TRBV18,TRBJ2-1,TGTGCCAGCTCACCAGGAGGGCCTCTCGAGCAGTTCTTC,CASSPGGPLEQFF
-,-,TRBV20-1,TRBJ2-3,TGCAGTGCTCCCGACCTGTCGGGGCAGTATTTT,CSAPDLSGQYF
few,-,TRBV25-1,TRBJ1-3,TGTGCCAGCAGTGAATGGGCAGGGGAGCGCTCTGGAAACACCATATATTTT,CASSEWAGERSGNTIYF
-,-,TRBV6-5,TRBJ2-3,TGTGCCAGCAGTCCCTTTAACACAGATACGCAGTATTTT,CASSPFNTDTQYF
few,-,TRBV13,TRBJ1-2,TGTGCCAGCAGCAGTGAGAGCTATGGCTACACCTTC,CASSSESYGYTF
-,-,TRBV30,TRBJ2-2,TGTGCCTGGAGTTTGACGACTAGAAGCCACACCGGGGAGCTGTTTTTT,CAWSLTTRSHTGELFF
-,-,TRBV6-5,TRBJ1-1,TGTGCCAGCAGTTACGCGGGGACTGAAGCTTTCTTT,CASSYAGTEAFF
-,-,TRBV27,TRBJ2-5,TGTGCCAGCAGTTTTCACAGTCAAGAGACCCAGTACTTC,CASSFHSQETQYF
-,-,TRBV7-2,TRBJ2-3,TGTGCCAGCAGCTTATCTACTAACACAGATACGCAGTATTTT,CASSLSTNTDTQYF
-,TRBD1,TRBV7-2,TRBJ2-5,TGTGCCAGCAGCCGGGACAGGGGGTACCAAGAGACCCAGTACTTC,CASSRDRGYQETQYF
-,TRBD1,TRBV4-1,TRBJ2-7,TGCGCCAGCAGCCAAACAGGGGGTGCGTACGAGCAGTACTTC,CASSQTGGAYEQYF
-,-,TRBV7-9,TRBJ2-1,TGTGCCAGCAGCTTAGGTAATAGCGGATACAATGAGCAGTTCTTC,CASSLGNSGYNEQFF
-,TRBD2,TRBV5-6,TRBJ2-7,TGTGCCAGCAGCCCGCTAGCGGGAGGATATTCCGAGCAGTACTTC,CASSPLAGGYSEQYF
-,-,TRBV7-6,TRBJ2-1,TGTGCCAGCAGCTTAGACCTCCTTCTCTCGGTGGATGAGCAGTTCTTC,CASSLDLLLSVDEQFF
-,-,TRBV5-6,TRBJ1-2,TGTGCCAGCAGCCCCCCGGGACAATCGGGACAACTCTATGGCTACACCTTC,CASSPPGQSGQLYGYTF
-,-,TRBV30,TRBJ2-1,TGTGCCTGGCAGGGGCCGGGTGAGCAGTTCTTC,CAWQGPGEQFF
-,-,TRBV3-1/TRBV3-2,TRBJ1-2,TGTGCCAGCAGCCAAGATCGGGTAGGGGGTCATGGCTACACCTTC,CASSQDRVGGHGYTF
-,-,TRBV5-1,TRBJ2-1,TGCGCCAGCAGCTTGGCGTCCCCTGAGGATGAGCAGTTCTTC,CASSLASPEDEQFF
-,-,TRBV29-1,TRBJ2-4,TGCAGCGCTGGGAGGCAGGGCTACAACATTCAGTACTTC,CSAGRQGYNIQYF
-,TRBD1,TRBV6-5,TRBJ1-2,TGTGCCAGCAGCCGAGGGACAGACTATGGCTACACCTTC,CASSRGTDYGYTF
-,TRBD1,TRBV27,TRBJ1-1,TGTGCCAGCAGTCTCGACAGGGTCTCGAACACTGAAGCTTTCTTT,CASSLDRVSNTEAFF
-,-,TRBV6-2/TRBV6-3,TRBJ1-5,TGTGCCAGCAGCCCGCTAAGGGGGAGCAATCAGCCCCAGCATTTT,CASSPLRGSNQPQHF
-,-,TRBV30,TRBJ1-4,TGTGCCTGGACCGTACGGGGGGCTAATGAAAAACTGTTTTTT,CAWTVRGANEKLFF
-,-,TRBV14,TRBJ1-1,TGTGCCAGCAGCCAAGACTTGAACACTGAAGCTTTCTTT,CASSQDLNTEAFF
-,-,TRBV12-3/TRBV12-4,TRBJ1-3,TGTGCCAGCACGGGGACTGGAAACACCATATATTTT,CASTGTGNTIYF
-,TRBD2,TRBV5-4,TRBJ2-1,TGTGCCAGCAGCAAGACTAGCGGCCGGGCCCCCGGTGAGCAGTTCTTC,CASSKTSGRAPGEQFF
-,-,TRBV29-1,TRBJ2-3,TGCAGCGTTGCCCCGACTAGCACAGATACGCAGTATTTT,CSVAPTSTDTQYF
-,TRBD1,TRBV7-2,TRBJ1-6,TGTGCCAGCAGTCGCGGGACAGGGGTGTATTCACCCCTCCACTTT,CASSRGTGVYSPLHF
-,TRBD1,TRBV7-2,TRBJ1-6,TGTGCCAGCAGCTCCCCCCGGGTCGGGACAGGGGATAATTCACCCCTCCACTTT,CASSSPRVGTGDNSPLHF
-,-,TRBV20-1,TRBJ2-1,TGCAGTGCTCTGTTCGATGAGCAGTTCTTC,CSALFDEQFF
-,-,TRBV4-2,TRBJ2-7,TGTGCCAGCAGCCATGTAGCGAACACCCCCTACGAGCAGTACTTC,CASSHVANTPYEQYF
few,-,TRBV5-5,TRBJ2-7,TGTGCCAGCAGCGGGGCCCCGGCTGGAAGGTATGCCGAGCAGTACTTC,CASSGAPAGRYAEQYF
-,-,TRBV19,TRBJ2-7,TGTGCCAGTAGTAGATATTCTAGCGTCACCTACGAGCAGTACTTC,CASSRYSSVTYEQYF
-,-,TRBV7-9,TRBJ2-7,TGTGCCAGTGAAGGGGATTCCTACGAGCAGTACTTC,CASEGDSYEQYF
-,-,TRBV14,TRBJ1-1,TGTGCCAGCAGCCAAGGGCGGGTGTACACTGAAGCTTTCTTT,CASSQGRVYTEAFF
-,TRBD1,TRBV10-3,TRBJ1-5,TGTGCCATCAGCTCCACAGGGGGCAATCAGCCCCAGCATTTT,CAISSTGGNQPQHF
-,TRBD2,TRBV7-8,TRBJ2-3,TGTGCCAGTAGTGGCGCGGGAGTCTCAGATACGCAGTATTTT,CASSGAGVSDTQYF